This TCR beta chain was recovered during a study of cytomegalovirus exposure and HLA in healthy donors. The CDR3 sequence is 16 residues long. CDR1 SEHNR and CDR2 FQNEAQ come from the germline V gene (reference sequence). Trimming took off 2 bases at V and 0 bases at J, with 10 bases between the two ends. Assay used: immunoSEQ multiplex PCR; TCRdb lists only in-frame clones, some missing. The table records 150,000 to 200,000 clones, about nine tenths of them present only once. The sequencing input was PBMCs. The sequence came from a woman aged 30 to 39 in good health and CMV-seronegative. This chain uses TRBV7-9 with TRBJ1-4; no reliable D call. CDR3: CASSLLRSATNEKLFF. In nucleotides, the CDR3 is TGTGCCAGCAGCTTACTGAGGAGCGCAACTAATGAAAAACTGTTTTTT.